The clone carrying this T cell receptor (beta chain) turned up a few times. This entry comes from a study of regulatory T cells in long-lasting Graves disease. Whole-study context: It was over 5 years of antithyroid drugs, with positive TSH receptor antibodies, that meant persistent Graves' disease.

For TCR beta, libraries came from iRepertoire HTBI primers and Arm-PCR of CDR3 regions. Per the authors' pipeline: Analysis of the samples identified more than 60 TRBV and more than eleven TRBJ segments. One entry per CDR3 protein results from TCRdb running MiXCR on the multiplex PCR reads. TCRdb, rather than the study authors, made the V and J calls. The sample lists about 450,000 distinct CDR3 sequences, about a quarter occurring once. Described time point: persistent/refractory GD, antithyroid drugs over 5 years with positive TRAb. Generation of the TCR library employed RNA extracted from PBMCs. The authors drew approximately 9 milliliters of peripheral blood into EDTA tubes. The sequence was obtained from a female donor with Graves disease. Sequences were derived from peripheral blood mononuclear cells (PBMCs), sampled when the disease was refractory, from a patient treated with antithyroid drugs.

The CDR3 sequence is CATSRERYSYGYTF. As DNA, the CDR3 is TGTGCCACCAGCAGAGAACGGTACTCCTATGGCTACACCTTC. The chain employs TRBV15 and TRBJ1-2; D gene unclear. This CDR3 contains 14 residues. CDR1 is LNHNV and CDR2 is YYDKDF in the germline V gene (reference sequence). V was clipped by 0 bases and J by 4 bases, with 9 bases between them.